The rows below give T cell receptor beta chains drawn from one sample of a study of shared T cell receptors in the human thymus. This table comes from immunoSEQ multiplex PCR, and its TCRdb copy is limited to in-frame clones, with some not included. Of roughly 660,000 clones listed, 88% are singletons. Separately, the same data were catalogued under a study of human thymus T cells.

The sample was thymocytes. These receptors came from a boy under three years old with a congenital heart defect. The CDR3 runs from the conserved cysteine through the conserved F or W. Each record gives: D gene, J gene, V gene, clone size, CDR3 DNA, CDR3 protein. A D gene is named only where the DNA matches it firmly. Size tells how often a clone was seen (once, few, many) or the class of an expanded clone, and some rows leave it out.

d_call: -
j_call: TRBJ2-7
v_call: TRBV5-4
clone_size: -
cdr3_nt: TGTGCCAGCAGGGCGAGCGGTGGGCGGACCTACGAGCAGTACTTC
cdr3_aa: CASRASGGRTYEQYF

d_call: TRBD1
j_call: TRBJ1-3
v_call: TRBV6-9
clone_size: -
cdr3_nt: TGTGCCAGCAGTTCCGCGGACAGGGAAGCAGGAAACACCATATATTTT
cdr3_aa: CASSSADREAGNTIYF

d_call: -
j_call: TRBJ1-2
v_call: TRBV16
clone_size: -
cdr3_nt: TGTGCCAGCAGCCAATCCCCCAGGGGTGGCTACACCTTC
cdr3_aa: CASSQSPRGGYTF

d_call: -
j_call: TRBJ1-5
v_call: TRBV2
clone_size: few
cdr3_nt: TGTGCCAGCAGTGAAGCGCTTTGGGGCAGGGGCCCTACCACGATCTATAGCAATCAGCCCCAGCATTTT
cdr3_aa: CASSEALWGRGPTTIYSNQPQHF

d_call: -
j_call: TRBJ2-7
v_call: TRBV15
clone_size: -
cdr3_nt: TGTGCCACCAGCAGAGTAGGGGATATCGCCTACGAGCAGTACTTC
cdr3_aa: CATSRVGDIAYEQYF

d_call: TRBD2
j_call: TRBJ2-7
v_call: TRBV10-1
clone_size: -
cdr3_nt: TGCGCCAGCCGGATACTAGCGGGAGCTTCAGGCGAGCAGTACTTC
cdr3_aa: CASRILAGASGEQYF

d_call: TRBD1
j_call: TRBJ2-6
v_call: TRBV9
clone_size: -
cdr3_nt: TGTGCCAGCAGCGTAGATACAGGGGCCGGGGCCAACGTCCTGACTTTC
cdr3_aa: CASSVDTGAGANVLTF

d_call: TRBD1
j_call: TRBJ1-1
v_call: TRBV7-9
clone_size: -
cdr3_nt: TGTGCCAGCAGACCTGACAGGGGTGAGTGGAGGGCTGAAGCTTTCTTT
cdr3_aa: CASRPDRGEWRAEAFF

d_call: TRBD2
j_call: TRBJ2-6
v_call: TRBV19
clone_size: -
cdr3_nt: TGTGCCAGTAGTATACCCACTAGCGGCTACTCTGGGGCCAACGTCCTGACTTTC
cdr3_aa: CASSIPTSGYSGANVLTF

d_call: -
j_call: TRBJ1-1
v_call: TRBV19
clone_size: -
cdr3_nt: TGTGCCAGTAATTGGGGAGGGCACACTGAAGCTTTCTTT
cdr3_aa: CASNWGGHTEAFF

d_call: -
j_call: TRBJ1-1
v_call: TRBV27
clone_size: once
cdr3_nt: TGTGCCAGCAGTTGGGAGAAACCGATGAACACTGAAGCTTTCTTT
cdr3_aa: CASSWEKPMNTEAFF

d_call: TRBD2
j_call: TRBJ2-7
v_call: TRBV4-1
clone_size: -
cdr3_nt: TGCGCCAGCAGCCACAAGCTAGCGGGAGTGGGGTACGAGCAGTACTTC
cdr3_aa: CASSHKLAGVGYEQYF

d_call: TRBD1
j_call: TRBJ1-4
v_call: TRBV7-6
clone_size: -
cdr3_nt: TGTGCCAGCAGCGCAGACCGGGACAGGGGGCATGAAAAACTGTTTTTT
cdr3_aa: CASSADRDRGHEKLFF

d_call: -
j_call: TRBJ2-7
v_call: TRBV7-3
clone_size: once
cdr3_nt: TGTGCCAGCAGCTCCCTACAGGGCCCCTACGAGCAGTACTTC
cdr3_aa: CASSSLQGPYEQYF

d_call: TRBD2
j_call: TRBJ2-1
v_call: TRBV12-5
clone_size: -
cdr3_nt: TGTGCTAGTGGTTTGGTAAGACTAGCCCAAAACCCCAATGAGCAGTTCTTC
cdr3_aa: CASGLVRLAQNPNEQFF

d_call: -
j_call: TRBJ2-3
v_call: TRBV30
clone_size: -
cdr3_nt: TGTGCCTGGGGACAGTCAGGATTCTTGGGTGCAGATACGCAGTATTTT
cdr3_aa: CAWGQSGFLGADTQYF

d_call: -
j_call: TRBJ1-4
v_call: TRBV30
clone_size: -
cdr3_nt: TGTGCCTGGTCGGGGGAGGGGTCTGGGGAAAAACTGTTTTTT
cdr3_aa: CAWSGEGSGEKLFF

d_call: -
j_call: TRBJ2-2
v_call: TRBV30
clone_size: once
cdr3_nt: TGTGCCTGGAGCGTCGTCCCGAACACCGGGGAGCTGTTTTTT
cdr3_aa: CAWSVVPNTGELFF

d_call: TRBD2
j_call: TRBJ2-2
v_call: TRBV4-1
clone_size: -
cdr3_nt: TGCGCCAGCAGCCACTTACTAGCGGGCCCCACCGGGGAGCTGTTTTTT
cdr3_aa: CASSHLLAGPTGELFF

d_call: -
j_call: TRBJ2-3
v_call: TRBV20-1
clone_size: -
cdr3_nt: TGCAGTGCCGGACTCGGAGATACGCAGTATTTT
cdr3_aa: CSAGLGDTQYF

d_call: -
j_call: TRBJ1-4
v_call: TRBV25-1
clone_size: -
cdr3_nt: TGTGCCAGCCTCGGGGGGGCGGGTGAAAAACTGTTTTTT
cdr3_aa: CASLGGAGEKLFF

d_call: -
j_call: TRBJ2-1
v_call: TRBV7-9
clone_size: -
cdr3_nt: TGTGCCAGCAGCTTAGACGGCGGAAACAATGAGCAGTTCTTC
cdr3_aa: CASSLDGGNNEQFF

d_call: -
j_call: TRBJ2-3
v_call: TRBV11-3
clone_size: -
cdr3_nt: TGTGCCAGCACCCTTAGCGGCGGCTTGACGACAGATACGCAGTATTTT
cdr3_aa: CASTLSGGLTTDTQYF

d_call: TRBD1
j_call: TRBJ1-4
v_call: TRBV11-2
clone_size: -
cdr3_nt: TGTGCCAGCAGCTCCGTCCGGGACAGCTTAATGAAAAAACTGTTTTTT
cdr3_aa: CASSSVRDSLMKKLFF

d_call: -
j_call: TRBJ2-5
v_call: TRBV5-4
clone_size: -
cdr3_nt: TGTGCCAGCCCGCCCGACAGGCGGGCAGAGACCCAGTACTTC
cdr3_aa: CASPPDRRAETQYF

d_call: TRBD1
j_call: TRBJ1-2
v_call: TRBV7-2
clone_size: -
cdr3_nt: TGTGCCAGCAGCCCGCGGACAGGGACTAACTATGGCTACACCTTC
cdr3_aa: CASSPRTGTNYGYTF

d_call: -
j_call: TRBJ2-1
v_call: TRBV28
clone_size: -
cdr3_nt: TGTGCCAGCAGTTTACCTCCGGGACTCGACTACAATGAGCAGTTCTTC
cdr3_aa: CASSLPPGLDYNEQFF

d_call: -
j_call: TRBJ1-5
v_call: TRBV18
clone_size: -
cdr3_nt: TGTGCCAGCTCACCTCCAGGGGAACGTTGGCTGGATCAGCCCCAGCATTTT
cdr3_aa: CASSPPGERWLDQPQHF

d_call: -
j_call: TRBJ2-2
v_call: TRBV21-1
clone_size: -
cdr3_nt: TGTGCCAGCAGCAAAGCTCGCGGGAGGGCTGCCGGGGAGCTGTTTTTT
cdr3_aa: CASSKARGRAAGELFF

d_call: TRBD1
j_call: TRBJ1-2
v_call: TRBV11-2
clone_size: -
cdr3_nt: TGTGCCAGCAGCACAGGGACAGACGGCTATGGCTACACCTTC
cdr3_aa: CASSTGTDGYGYTF

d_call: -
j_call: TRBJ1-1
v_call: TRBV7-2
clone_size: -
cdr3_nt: TGTGCCAGCAGCCAAAGACGGGGAGGAGGGGCTTTCTTT
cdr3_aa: CASSQRRGGGAFF

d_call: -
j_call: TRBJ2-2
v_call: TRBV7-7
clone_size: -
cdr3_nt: TGTGCCAGCAGCTTAGCTGGCTGGAACACCGGGGAGCTGTTTTTT
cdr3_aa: CASSLAGWNTGELFF